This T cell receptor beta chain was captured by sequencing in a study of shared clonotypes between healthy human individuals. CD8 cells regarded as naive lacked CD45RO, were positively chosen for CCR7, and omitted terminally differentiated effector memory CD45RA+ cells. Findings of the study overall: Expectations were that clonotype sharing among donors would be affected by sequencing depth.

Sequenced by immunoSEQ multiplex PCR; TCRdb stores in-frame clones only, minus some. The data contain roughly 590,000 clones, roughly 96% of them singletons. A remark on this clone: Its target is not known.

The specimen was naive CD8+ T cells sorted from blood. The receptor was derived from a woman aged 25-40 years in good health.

The chain's CDR3 is CASSLEASGLSYEQYF. The CDR3, as DNA: TGCGCCAGCAGCTTGGAAGCTAGCGGCCTCTCCTACGAGCAGTACTTC. The V call is TRBV5-1, the J call TRBJ2-7; TRBD2 matches 7 bases. Trimming at V came to 0 bases and at J to 0 bases, leaving 6 bases not matched to a gene. The CDR3 covers 16 residues. Germline assignment: CDR1 SGHRS and CDR2 YFSETQ.